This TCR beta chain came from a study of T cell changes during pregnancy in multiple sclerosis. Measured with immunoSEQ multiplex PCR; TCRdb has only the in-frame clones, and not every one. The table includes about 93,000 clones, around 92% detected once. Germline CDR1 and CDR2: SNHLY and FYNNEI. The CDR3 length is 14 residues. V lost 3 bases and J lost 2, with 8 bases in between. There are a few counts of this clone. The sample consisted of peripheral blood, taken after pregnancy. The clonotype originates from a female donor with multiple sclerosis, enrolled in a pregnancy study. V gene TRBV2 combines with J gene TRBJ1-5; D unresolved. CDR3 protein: CASSDTGGNQPQHF. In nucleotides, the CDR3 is TGTGCCAGCAGTGACACTGGAGGCAATCAGCCCCAGCATTTT. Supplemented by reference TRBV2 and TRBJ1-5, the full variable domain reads EPEVTQTPSHQVTQMGQEVILRCVPISNHLYFYWYRQILGQKVEFLVSFYNNEISEKSEIFDDQFSVERPDGSNFTLKIRSTKLEDSAMYFCASSDTGGNQPQHFGDGTRLSIL.